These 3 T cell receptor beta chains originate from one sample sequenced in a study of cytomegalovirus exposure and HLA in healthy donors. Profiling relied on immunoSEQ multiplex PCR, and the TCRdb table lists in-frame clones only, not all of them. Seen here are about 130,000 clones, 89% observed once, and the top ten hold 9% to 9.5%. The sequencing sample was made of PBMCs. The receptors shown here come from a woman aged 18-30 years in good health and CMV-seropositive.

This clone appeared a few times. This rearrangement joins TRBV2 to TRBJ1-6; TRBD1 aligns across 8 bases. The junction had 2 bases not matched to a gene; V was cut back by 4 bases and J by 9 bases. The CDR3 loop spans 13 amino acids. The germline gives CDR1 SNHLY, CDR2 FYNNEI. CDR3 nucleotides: TGTGCCAGCAGTGCGGACAGGGTTTCACCCCTCCACTTT. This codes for CASSADRVSPLHF.

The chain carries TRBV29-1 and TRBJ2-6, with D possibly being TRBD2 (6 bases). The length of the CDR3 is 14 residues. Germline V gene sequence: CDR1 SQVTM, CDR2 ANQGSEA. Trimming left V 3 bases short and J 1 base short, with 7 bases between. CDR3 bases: TGCAGCGTTGACGGGGGTTCTGGGGCCAACGTCCTGACTTTC. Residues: CSVDGGSGANVLTF.

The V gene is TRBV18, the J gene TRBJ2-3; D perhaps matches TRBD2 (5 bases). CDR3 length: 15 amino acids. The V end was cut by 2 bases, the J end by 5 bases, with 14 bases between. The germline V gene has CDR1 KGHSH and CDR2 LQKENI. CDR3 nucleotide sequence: TGTGCCAGCTCACCAGGAGCCGGGGAAGTAGATACGCAGTATTTT. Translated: CASSPGAGEVDTQYF. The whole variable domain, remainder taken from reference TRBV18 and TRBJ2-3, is NAGVMQNPRHLVRRRGQEARLRCSPMKGHSHVYWYRQLPEEGLKFMVYLQKENIIDESGMPKERFSAEFPKEGPSILRIQQVVRGDSAAYFCASSPGAGEVDTQYFGPGTRLTVL.